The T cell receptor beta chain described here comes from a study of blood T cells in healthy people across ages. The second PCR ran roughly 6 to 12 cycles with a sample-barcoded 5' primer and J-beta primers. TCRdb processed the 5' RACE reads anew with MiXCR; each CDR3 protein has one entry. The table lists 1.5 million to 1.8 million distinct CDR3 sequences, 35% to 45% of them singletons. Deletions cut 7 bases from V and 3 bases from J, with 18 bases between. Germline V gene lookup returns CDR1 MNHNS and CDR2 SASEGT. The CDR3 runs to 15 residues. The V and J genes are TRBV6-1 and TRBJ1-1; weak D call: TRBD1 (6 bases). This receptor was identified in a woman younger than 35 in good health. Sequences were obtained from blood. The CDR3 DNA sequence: TGTGCCAGCAATGCCAAGGGGGGGTTTGACACTGAAGCTTTCTTT. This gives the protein CASNAKGGFDTEAFF.